One and the same sample provided the 30 T cell receptor beta chains below, sequenced in a study of response to subunit inactivated influenza vaccine. TCRdb independently ran MiXCR on the RT-PCR reads; one entry per CDR3 protein. This sample has about 620,000 distinct CDR3 sequences, with approximately 10% found just once. The sample was also reused in another study, on T cells expressing NK-cell markers. That source reports: What made the TCR beta cDNA was 5'RACE template switching with UMIs.

The material was PBMCs from blood, obtained on the day of vaccination. These receptors originate from a middle-aged man who received an inactivated influenza vaccine.

The V call is TRBV4-3, the J call TRBJ2-7, with TRBD1 identical over 11 bases. This CDR3 has 15 amino acids. Trimming cost V 3 bases and J 4 bases; bases outside gene matches: 5. In germline, CDR1 is LGHNA, CDR2 YSLEER. The CDR3 protein is CASSQGTGGKYEQYF. CDR3 nucleotides: TGCGCCAGCAGCCAGGGGACAGGGGGAAAGTACGAGCAGTACTTC.

This clonotype has more than one count but fewer than ten. The chain recombines TRBV6-1 with TRBJ1-1; D is perhaps TRBD1 (5 bases). The CDR3 spans 13 residues. Germline V gene lookup returns CDR1 MNHNS and CDR2 SASEGT. Trimming left V 8 bases short and J 5 bases short, with 15 bases between. The chain's CDR3 is CASGKGAGTEAFF. As DNA, the CDR3 is TGTGCCAGCGGTAAAGGGGCCGGAACTGAAGCTTTCTTT.

V gene TRBV6-1 combines with J gene TRBJ1-1, with a weak D call TRBD1 (5 bases). The V gene's germline CDR1 is MNHNS and CDR2 SASEGT. CDR3 size: 14 residues. Trimming removed 6 bases from V and 4 bases from J, with 15 bases in between. The CDR3 DNA reads TGTGCCAGCAGCAGTGTTGGGGCTGGCACTGAAGCTTTCTTT. Residues: CASSSVGAGTEAFF.

This clonotype has only a few counts. The CDR3 loop reads CASSSTGTPMGIQYF. Here the CDR3 DNA reads TGTGCCAGCAGCTCAACCGGGACACCGATGGGCATTCAGTACTTC. The V gene is TRBV7-9, the J gene TRBJ2-4; TRBD1 might be the D (6 bases). Looked up from germline, CDR1 is SEHNR and CDR2 is FQNEAQ (reference sequence). The CDR3 is 15 amino acids. Between the trimmed V and J ends, which lost 4 bases and 9 bases, there was a span of 19 bases.

This clonotype has just a few counts. The chain links TRBV12-3 or TRBV12-4 to TRBJ1-4; D uncertain. V was trimmed by 6 bases and J by 0 bases, leaving 5 bases between them. The CDR3 spans 13 residues. CDR3 DNA sequence: TGTGCCAGCAGAAGGTCAACTAATGAAAAACTGTTTTTT. Protein: CASRRSTNEKLFF.

This clonotype was recorded many times. This chain connects TRBV5-6 to TRBJ2-3; 9 nucleotides align to TRBD2. Unmatched junction bases numbered 8, after V lost 5 bases and J lost 1 base. This CDR3 region has 16 residues. Germline V lookup: CDR1 SGHDT, CDR2 YYEEEE. CDR3 sequence reads: CASSNIAGAGTDTQYF. Here the CDR3 DNA reads TGTGCCAGCAGTAATATAGCGGGAGCGGGCACAGATACGCAGTATTTT.

This clonotype has just a few counts. This sequence joins TRBV11-2 and TRBJ2-3, with a weak D call TRBD2 (7 bases). The V end was cut by 1 base, the J end by 0 bases, with 26 bases between. The CDR3 runs 21 residues. Germline CDR1 is SGHAT and CDR2 is FQNNGV. The DNA of the CDR3 is TGTGCCAGCAGCTTAGTCCCAGCGGGACACCACAAAACTACTAGCACAGATACGCAGTATTTT. It yields the protein CASSLVPAGHHKTTSTDTQYF.

This clonotype was counted a single time. V and J are TRBV6-2 or TRBV6-3 and TRBJ2-3, with D possibly called TRBD1 or TRBD2 (5 bases each). The germline CDR1 and CDR2 sequences are MNHEY and SVGEGT. V shed 6 bases and J shed 8 bases, with 24 bases lying between them. The length of the CDR3 is 16 residues. Here the CDR3 DNA reads TGTGCCAGCAGACCCTCGTGGGTGTTAGGGGACGGTACGCAGTATTTT. Protein: CASRPSWVLGDGTQYF.

The chain carries TRBV4-2 and TRBJ1-2; 9 bases map to TRBD1. Germline CDR1 reads LGHNA; CDR2 reads YNFKEQ. With 0 bases clipped from V and 1 base from J, the junction kept 3 bases outside the gene matches. The CDR3 is made up of 16 amino acids. The CDR3 spells CASSQEGTGNNYGYTF. In DNA, the CDR3 is TGTGCCAGCAGCCAAGAGGGGACAGGGAATAACTATGGCTACACCTTC.

V is TRBV20-1 and J is TRBJ2-3; unclear D gene. From germline, CDR1 is DFQATT and CDR2 SNEGSKA (reference sequence). Deletions cut 8 bases from V and 1 base from J, with 7 bases between. The CDR3 is 11 residues long. CDR3 DNA: TGCAGTTCGGTCCGCACAGATACGCAGTATTTT. This codes for CSSVRTDTQYF.

This sequence joins TRBV5-8 and TRBJ2-5; no definite D call. Germline loops: CDR1 SGHTS, CDR2 YDEGEE. The CDR3 is 12 residues long. Trimming took off 4 bases at V and 2 bases at J, with 6 bases between the two ends. CDR3 bases: TGTGCCAGCAGCGCACATCAAGAGACCCAGTACTTC. Encoded protein: CASSAHQETQYF.

This clonotype was seen repeatedly, ten times or more. The chain joins TRBV12-3 or TRBV12-4 to TRBJ1-2; D not certain. V was shortened by 6 bases and J by 5 bases, with 13 bases between the two germline ends. This CDR3 is built from 13 residues. CDR3 protein: CASSTPGTYGYTF. CDR3 nucleotides: TGTGCCAGCAGCACACCGGGAACTTATGGCTACACCTTC.

The chain is built from TRBV29-1 and TRBJ2-5; D assignment may be TRBD1 or TRBD2 (6 bases each). Trimming took off 7 bases at V and 5 bases at J, with 17 bases between the two ends. The CDR3 is made up of 13 amino acids. CDR1 and CDR2 (germline): SQVTM, ANQGSEA. The DNA of the CDR3 is TGCAGCGGTCAAGGACAGAGCGGGGAGACCCAGTACTTC. Residues: CSGQGQSGETQYF.

This clonotype was observed a handful of times. The chain recombines TRBV12-3 or TRBV12-4 with TRBJ1-2; the match to TRBD1 covers 7 bases. The CDR3 has 12 residues. The V gene end was trimmed by 10 bases and the J gene end by 1 base; junction bases not matched to a gene: 3. For the CDR3, the DNA is TGTGCCACCAGGGGGATTAACTATGGCTACACCTTC. Encoded protein: CATRGINYGYTF.

J is TRBJ1-1 and V is TRBV10-3; the D is unclear. Trimming took 3 bases from V and 0 from J, leaving 8 bases between them. CDR3 size: 14 residues. Germline V gives CDR1 ENHRY, CDR2 SYGVKD. CDR3 loop: CAISEGQMNTEAFF. CDR3 in DNA: TGTGCCATCAGTGAAGGGCAGATGAACACTGAAGCTTTCTTT.

This clonotype turned up a few times. The CDR3 DNA follows: TGTGCCAGCAGCTTCGGCATTAGCGACTACAATGAGCAGTTCTTC. Translated: CASSFGISDYNEQFF. The V and J genes are TRBV7-9 and TRBJ2-1, with D tentatively TRBD2 (5 bases). Germline CDR1 SEHNR, CDR2 FQNEAQ (reference sequence). This CDR3 comprises 15 residues. The ends were cut back, 3 bases at V and 3 bases at J, with 12 bases in the middle.

This clonotype was counted a few times. The rearrangement uses TRBV20-1 and TRBJ2-3; no firm D call. This CDR3 has 14 residues. The V gene lost 6 bases and the J gene lost 4 bases, with 17 bases spanning the gap. Germline V gene sequence: CDR1 DFQATT, CDR2 SNEGSKA (reference sequence). Here the CDR3 reads CSAKIRVFSDTQYF. CDR3 nucleotides: TGCAGTGCCAAGATTAGAGTCTTTTCAGATACGCAGTATTTT.

This clonotype has ten or more counts. The chain couples TRBV6-2 or TRBV6-3 to TRBJ2-2, with TRBD2 matching over 8 bases. V shed 4 bases, J shed 5 bases, and the junction held 9 bases outside the gene matches. The CDR3 extends over 16 amino acids. Germline assignment: CDR1 MNHEY and CDR2 SVGEGT. The DNA of the CDR3 is TGTGCCAGCAGTTCATCAGCGGGAGCCCTAACCGGGGAGCTGTTTTTT. It encodes CASSSSAGALTGELFF.

This chain connects TRBV6-5 to TRBJ2-3; D is unresolved. The CDR3 extends over 16 amino acids. Trimming shortened V by 0 bases and J by 2 bases, and 12 bases separated the two germline ends. Germline CDR1 MNHEY, CDR2 SVGAGI. As DNA, the CDR3 is TGTGCCAGCAGTTACTCAAATATAGGTTTCACAGATACGCAGTATTTT. The encoded protein is CASSYSNIGFTDTQYF.

The chain's CDR3 is CASSLGTGWRSEAFF. Written as DNA, the CDR3 is TGCGCCAGCAGCTTGGGGACAGGGTGGCGGAGTGAAGCTTTCTTT. The chain couples TRBV5-1 to TRBJ1-1; 8 nucleotides agree with TRBD1. Germline V gives CDR1 SGHRS, CDR2 YFSETQ. V shed 0 bases, J shed 7 bases, and the junction held 8 bases outside the gene matches. This CDR3 comprises 15 residues.

CDR3 loop: CASSSRTEGTDTQYF. CDR3 bases: TGTGCCAGCAGCTCCCGGACAGAGGGGACAGATACGCAGTATTTT. The V gene is TRBV11-3, the J gene TRBJ2-3, with D tentatively TRBD1 (6 bases). V was cut by 4 bases and J by 3 bases, with 14 bases left in between. The CDR3 covers 15 residues. Per the germline V gene, CDR1 is SGHNT and CDR2 is YENEEA.

Note on this clonotype: Germline and junction disagree at one end, which may indicate a read error. This chain connects TRBV5-1 to TRBJ2-7, with TRBD2 as a possible D gene (5 bases). CDR1 and CDR2 (germline): SGHRS, YFSETQ. The CDR3 loop spans 13 amino acids. For the CDR3, the DNA is TGCGCCAGCAGCCTCGGGATCTTCTACGCGCAGTACTTC. This translates into CASSLGIFYAQYF.

This clonotype has just a few counts. This chain joins TRBV19 and TRBJ2-7; D ambiguous. Trimming removed 8 bases at V and 0 bases at J, with 11 bases between. Per germline, CDR1 LNHDA and CDR2 SQIVND (reference sequence). The CDR3 is 13 amino acids. This chain's CDR3 is CASQDWSSYEQYF. The CDR3 bases are TGTGCCAGTCAAGACTGGAGCTCCTACGAGCAGTACTTC.

This clonotype has a count of ten or more. This rearrangement joins TRBV7-8 to TRBJ2-7, with 7 bases identical to TRBD1. V was clipped by 5 bases and J by 5 bases; unmatched bases: 3. From germline, CDR1 is SGHVS and CDR2 FQNEAQ. The CDR3 runs 12 residues. CDR3 protein: CASSVDRDEQYF. DNA for the CDR3: TGTGCCAGCAGCGTCGACAGGGACGAGCAGTACTTC.

This clonotype was detected a few times. The genes are TRBV6-1 and TRBJ2-7; the match to TRBD1 covers 7 bases. The germline gives CDR1 MNHNS, CDR2 SASEGT. This CDR3 comprises 13 residues. V was clipped by 1 base and J by 6 bases; unmatched bases: 3. The CDR3, as DNA: TGTGCCAGCAGTGAAGGACAGGGATTCGAGCAGTACTTC. This codes for CASSEGQGFEQYF.

The chain combines TRBV5-1 with TRBJ2-3; D is possibly TRBD1 (5 bases). The V and J ends lost 4 bases and 4 bases respectively, with 25 bases between them. Looked up from germline, CDR1 is SGHRS and CDR2 is YFSETQ. The CDR3 covers 18 residues. CDR3 sequence: CASSRLAPSGGAADTQYF. For the CDR3, the DNA is TGCGCCAGCAGCCGATTAGCCCCCTCTGGTGGGGCCGCAGATACGCAGTATTTT.

V is TRBV20-1 and J is TRBJ2-7, with TRBD1 matching over 9 bases. Germline V lookup: CDR1 DFQATT, CDR2 SNEGSKA (reference sequence). This CDR3 spans 15 amino acids. The V and J ends lost 6 bases and 2 bases, in that order; junction bases with no gene match: 11. The CDR3 DNA reads as TGCAGTGCAACGGCGGGACAGGGAAAAACCTACGAGCAGTACTTC. The encoded protein is CSATAGQGKTYEQYF.

The CDR3 coding sequence is TGTGCCAGCAGCCTAGGCGGGAGGCCTGACAATGAGCAGTTCTTC. Amino acid sequence: CASSLGGRPDNEQFF. J is TRBJ2-1 and V is TRBV9, with 8 bases aligning to TRBD2. Germline V gives CDR1 SGDLS, CDR2 YYNGEE. The CDR3 has 15 residues. The junction had 8 bases not matched to a gene; V was cut back by 4 bases and J by 5 bases.

This clonotype was picked up a small number of times. CDR3 DNA sequence: TGTGCCAGCAGCTTAGTACGGACAGGGACGAACACTGAAGCTTTCTTT. It codes for CASSLVRTGTNTEAFF. The rearrangement links TRBV7-2 to TRBJ1-1; TRBD1 matches at 8 bases. Germline-derived CDR1 and CDR2 are SGHTA and FQGNSA. J was trimmed by 1 base and V by 1 base; bases with no gene match: 5. The CDR3 consists of 16 residues.

In this sample, this clonotype turned up many times. The chain has TRBV7-9 and TRBJ2-7, with 7 bases lining up with TRBD2. The germline CDR1 and CDR2 sequences are SEHNR and FQNEAQ (reference sequence). V was clipped by 7 bases and J by 9 bases; unmatched bases: 12. There are 13 residues in the CDR3. The CDR3 DNA sequence: TGTGCCAGCACCATTAGGCGGGAGTTTGGGCAGTACTTC. Protein product: CASTIRREFGQYF.